The source of this T cell receptor beta chain is a study of shared clonotypes between healthy human individuals. Study as a whole: The donor group consisted of two women and a few men, aged 18 to 49.

The V and J ends lost 6 bases and 5 bases, in that order; junction bases with no gene match: 7. Germline assignment: CDR1 SGHTA and CDR2 FQGTGA. This CDR3 is built from 15 residues. Per the authors' pipeline: Filtering differed, since immunoSEQ gave only junction sequences and no quality scores. TCRdb keeps only in-frame clones here, not all; method: immunoSEQ multiplex PCR. For V, J and clone size, that table is used; D and trimming come from the DNA. The repertoire has about 2.4 million clones, roughly 93% of them found once; the top ten carry 0.36%. Division of CD4+ cells produced a CD45RA+ naive subset and a CD45RA-negative memory subset.

The V gene is TRBV7-3, the J gene TRBJ2-1; 10 nucleotides align to TRBD2. The TCR originated in a man between 18 and 29 years old in good health. Some clones in this sample may be carry-over from other donors' samples. Material: naive CD4+ T cells from PBMCs. Subset reported: CD45RA+ positively selected. The CDR3 DNA follows: TGTGCCAGCAGTAGCGGGAGGCCCCCCCACAATGAGCAGTTCTTC. Its protein is CASSSGRPPHNEQFF.